This entry features one T cell receptor beta chain sequence. CDR1 SGHNT and CDR2 YYREEE come from the germline V gene (reference sequence). Trimming removed 3 bases from V and 6 bases from J; junction bases left unmatched: 13. The CDR3 spans 17 residues. This record comes from a study of control samples from healthy donors and cancer patients. Sequencing was performed with immunoSEQ multiplex PCR; in TCRdb, only in-frame clones are kept and a portion is missing. This sample has about 89,000 clones; around nine tenths occur once, and the top ten carry around 21%. The source is a man aged 25-40 years in good health. The source material was blood. This rearrangement joins TRBV5-4 to TRBJ2-1; 9 bases line up with TRBD2. The CDR3 sequence is CASSSSPASGGLNEQFF. Written as DNA, the CDR3 is TGTGCCAGCAGCTCATCCCCCGCAAGCGGGGGGCTCAATGAGCAGTTCTTC.